Described below is a single T cell receptor beta chain sequence and its context. Its binding antigen is unknown. Base qualities are not provided; no much larger clone lies one nucleotide away. The data stem from a study of cytomegalovirus exposure and HLA in healthy donors (TCRdb year 2017). For context, the study as a whole: An earlier analysis of several hundred of the donors reported around 280 Gb of sequence data and 117 million unique TCR beta sequences obtained from roughly 170 million T cells. In a later analysis, previously published TCR beta repertoires from 600 to 850 donors were re-analyzed and high-resolution HLA genotyping was added so that TCR occurrence patterns could be studied. The T cell repertoires of under 750 subjects were profiled by immunosequencing and related to cytomegalovirus serostatus. Typing coverage differed by locus: A, B, C, DRB1 and DQB1 were typed in about 620-630 donors, DQA1 in about 560, DPA1 in nearly 610, and DPB1 in approximately 450. An earlier analysis of 587 of the donors used high-throughput TCR beta sequencing to judge whether each TCR beta V gene segment behaved as functional or pseudogenic. Among about 400 genotyped donors of the cohort, an average of approximately 240,000 unique TCR beta nucleotide sequences was sequenced per donor, of which approximately 18% were non-productive. Rather than using new phenotypic data, the later analysis identified candidate immune exposures from TCR beta sequences and from how often those sequences occurred across donors. Every repertoire in the discovery cohort had been generated on one and the same sequencing platform. The aim of the study was to test whether cataloging public T cell receptors could identify signatures of past pathogen exposure. Roughly 290 gigabases of sequencing data and 91 million or so unique TCR sequences made up an early release that covered 640 HLA-typed donors. HLA typing included class I and class II loci at four-digit resolution. A separate validation cohort of roughly 120 different subjects was used in addition to the approximately 610-subject first cohort. Among the roughly 390 genotyped donors, approximately 82% belonged to the genetic ancestry cluster associated with self-reported Caucasian donors. Four to six DR-DQ haplotypes were handled as single units for association and clustering, since linkage in the cohort was strong. Alongside the repertoire data, information on donor age, sex, ethnicity and CMV serostatus was compiled. In a later genetic analysis, genome-wide SNP genotypes for about three fifths of the roughly 670 donors were used, and that subset was treated as a discovery cohort. High-throughput TCR immunosequencing, statistical association of individual TCRs with disease status, and machine learning were combined to predict cytomegalovirus infection status. General conclusions and limits of the study: The only immune exposure information available for the cohort was CMV serostatus. According to the authors, the approach could potentially be generalized to other disease states and immunological phenotypes. Most TCR sequences were observed very rarely across donors, whereas some public TCRs were present in many individuals. Compared with equally common non-associated chains, HLA-associated TCR beta chains in a later analysis were more clonally expanded and had lower generation probabilities. Presence/absence analyses assumed roughly uniform sequencing depth across donors, an assumption that may not hold. Cytomegalovirus status was reported to be diagnosed by the classifier with high specificity and sensitivity in both the original and validation cohorts. According to a later analysis, most CMV-associated TCR beta chains appeared to be HLA-restricted, and the HLA associations seemed to be driven largely by CMV exposure. Compared with the roughly 600-donor mean, donors in an Asian-associated ancestry cluster had fewer N-insertions in productive TCRs, according to a later genetic analysis. Correlated functional status among segregating V segments might be attributable to linkage disequilibrium, but an unknown experimental factor could not be ruled out. In a later analysis, several top co-occurrence clusters were reported to appear linked to parvovirus B19, influenza, CMV and Epstein-Barr virus. Some IMGT-functional V segments, including TRBV6-2 and TRBV6-3, could not be told apart with the 87-base-pair reads, so those segments were excluded. Over 15 rarely observed V segments, including chromosome 9 orphons, were excluded from the earlier analysis of almost 600 of the donors because counts were too low. Because HLA typing was missing for some donors at each locus, association tests included only the typed subset. A later analysis found that TCR association rates varied across HLA loci, with DRB1 alleles showing the most associated TCRs and HLA-C alleles the fewest. A cluster of highly shared sequence variants was judged likely to represent a technical artifact of the sequencing pipeline. V-gene and J-gene trimming of TCR beta chains was associated with a missense DCLRE1C variant in a later genetic analysis, and the association was replicated in an independent cohort. Strong co-occurrence of HLA alleles, especially DR and DQ, made assigning TCR associations to individual alleles difficult. Specific HLA alleles were associated with 16,951 TCR beta sequences at a false discovery rate of 0.05 in a later analysis. In an earlier analysis of approximately 600 of the donors, most TCR beta V segments were observed in productive rearrangements about 90% or about 30% of the time, broadly matching IMGT annotations. In the study, about 150 TCR beta chains were listed as associated with cytomegalovirus. A few of the identified cytomegalovirus-associated TCR beta chains were confirmed in vitro to be specific for cytomegalovirus antigens. A further reported finding was that TCR beta sequences accurately predicted the HLA-A and HLA-B alleles for most subjects in the first cohort. Only TCR beta chains were sequenced in this cohort, and the absence of alpha or paired-chain data limited detectable features.

The cohort comprised around 690 healthy bone marrow donors. All cohort members were sampled while nominally healthy, although unrecorded immune exposures were likely present. The donor was CMV seronegative and was included in the group of about 400 seronegative cohort members. Each donor provided a peripheral blood sample, and peripheral blood mononuclear cells were used for TCR beta sequencing. The Qiagen DNeasy Blood Extraction Kit was used to extract genomic DNA from the blood cell samples. Library generation was performed with the immunoSEQ multiplex PCR assay. For the multiplex PCR, a mixture combining 60 forward primers for TCR Vbeta segments and 13 reverse primers for TCR Jbeta segments was used. The CDR3 region of rearranged TCR beta genes was amplified from genomic DNA with a multiplex PCR assay. Amplified TCR beta libraries were sequenced as 87-base-pair reads on the Illumina HiSeq System. On the study's bioinformatics: A later analysis counted about 80 million unique TCR beta chains across the 600 to 850 repertoires, and around 12 million of these chains were shared by at least two donors. Raw reads were error-corrected and collapsed into unique sequences with a nearest-neighbor algorithm that merged closely related sequences to remove PCR and sequencing errors. Alignment of CDR3 sequences to IMGT reference sequences was used to assign V, D and J gene segments. For a sequence to be retained, a match of at least six nucleotides to both a V gene segment and a J gene segment was required. Rearrangements were classified as productive when the CDR3 lacked stop codons and remained in frame with V and J, and all other rearrangements were classified as non-productive. Following IMGT convention, CDR3 was defined as the stretch from the second conserved V-encoded cysteine to the conserved J-encoded phenylalanine. In an earlier analysis of some 550 of the donors, sequences lacking an unambiguous match to a single V gene segment were excluded. In an earlier analysis of some 590 of the donors, a V segment was called functional when productive rearrangements were above 56.7%, and segregating when the standard deviation between donors exceeded 5%. To diagnose cytomegalovirus status from the catalog of TCR beta chain sequences, a statistical classification framework was built. A later analysis assigned V and J genes by comparing TCR nucleotide sequences with IMGT/GENE-DB human TR gene sequences. Using the TCRdist pipeline, a later analysis assigned CDR3 sequences along with most-parsimonious VDJ recombination scenarios. A later analysis defined each TCR beta chain by its CDR3 amino acid sequence plus V-gene family, and excluded reads lacking a unique V-gene family. In a later analysis, around 650 highly shared, low-generation-probability nucleotide sequences were removed to address suspected cross-contamination and a sequencing artifact. A later analysis calculated a clonal expansion index for each public chain from normalized within-repertoire ranks of inferred template counts. In a later analysis, generation probabilities were computed with a VDJ recombination model fitted to out-of-frame rearrangements, and the resulting probabilities were checked against IGoR. In a later analysis, TCR-TCR, TCR-HLA and TCR-CMV co-occurrence was scored with hypergeometric tests, and a repertoire-size bias correction was applied to TCR pairs. In a later analysis, false discovery rates were estimated by permuting HLA or CMV assignments 20 times. A later analysis grouped co-occurring TCRs with DBSCAN, adding TCRdist sequence similarity when clustering within HLA-allele-positive subsets. Co-occurrence clustering excluded repertoires with fewer than 30,000 or more than 120,000 public chains, plus five with anomalous nucleotide sharing. TCRdb provides this immuneACCESS table in a form limited to in-frame rearrangements. Some clones are lacking; in checked studies, under half of them reflect an unresolved V gene, and why the rest are absent is not known. D and trimming were read from the DNA, whereas the V and J calls and clone size are those reported in that table. The sample records 110,000 or so clones, 81% of which are singletons. The ten largest clones capture under 2.5% of the sample.

V is shortened by 10 bases, J by 3 bases, and the region joining them spans 9 bases. The CDR3 has 11 amino acids, counting the end cysteine and phenylalanine. Only the CDR3 DNA is retained, 33 bases long and in frame from the first base. From the germline V gene, CDR1 is MDHEN and CDR2 is SYDVKM. The sequenced sample consisted of PBMCs. The rearrangement combines TRBV28 with TRBJ1-1, with the D gene call left open. This sequence was found in a woman in her 30s in good health and CMV-seronegative. The DNA is as follows: TGTGCCACAACTTCGGACACTGAAGCTTTCTTT. It encodes CATTSDTEAFF.